This TCR beta chain was sequenced for a study of T cells in Graves' hyperthyroidism and ophthalmopathy. This CDR3 has 16 amino acids. Germline lookup yields CDR1 SGHAT and CDR2 FQNNGV. V dropped 4 bases and J dropped 5; count of bases not matched to a gene: 13. This clonotype was seen at least ten times. Its antigen is still unknown. Whole-study findings and limits: Expanded thyroid clonotypes (above 0.001) were mostly also found in blood.

Researchers amplified the TCR beta CDR3 regions from RNA transcripts. The TCR CDR3 first-round RT-PCR relied on the HTBI primer set. MiXCR, run by TCRdb on the multiplex PCR reads, gives a single entry per CDR3 protein. The table includes around 600,000 distinct CDR3 sequences, more than 13% detected once. This receptor was taken from a woman between 18 and 29 years old with Graves' ophthalmopathy. The rearrangement joins TRBV11-2 to TRBJ2-5, with 7 nucleotides matching TRBD1. Sequences were obtained from blood. CDR3 sequence reads: CASSSIRQGPDETQYF. In nucleotides, the CDR3 is TGTGCCAGCAGCTCTATCAGACAGGGCCCCGATGAGACCCAGTACTTC.